These T cell receptor beta chains were read from a single sample in a study of shared clonotypes between healthy human individuals. Profiling relied on immunoSEQ multiplex PCR, and the TCRdb table lists in-frame clones only, not all of them. The sample lists some 2.1 million clones, approximately 95% occurring once. Sequencing was done on a sample of naive CD8+ T cells sorted from blood. The receptors were sampled from a man aged 18 to 29 in good health. Each CDR3 is given with its conserved first and last residue. D genes are given only for firm matches. Size is stated for part of the rows, as once, few or many counts, or as a class when the clone is expanded.

v_gene: TRBV28
abundance: NA
d_gene: NA
j_gene: TRBJ1-2
CDR3aa: CASSFPGAAGGYTF
CDR3nt: TGTGCCAGCAGTTTCCCCGGGGCAGCGGGTGGCTACACCTTC

v_gene: TRBV30
abundance: NA
d_gene: NA
j_gene: TRBJ2-7
CDR3aa: CAWRLLSTYEQYF
CDR3nt: TGTGCCTGGCGACTTCTTAGCACCTACGAGCAGTACTTC

v_gene: TRBV28
abundance: NA
d_gene: NA
j_gene: TRBJ1-2
CDR3aa: CASSLYHQDQNYGYTF
CDR3nt: TGTGCCAGCAGTTTATATCATCAGGATCAGAACTATGGCTACACCTTC

v_gene: TRBV6-1
abundance: NA
d_gene: NA
j_gene: TRBJ1-3
CDR3aa: CASSKDTSSGNTIYF
CDR3nt: TGTGCCAGCAGTAAAGACACGTCCTCTGGAAACACCATATATTTT

v_gene: TRBV5-1
abundance: NA
d_gene: NA
j_gene: TRBJ1-6
CDR3aa: CASSLAGRSPLHF
CDR3nt: TGCGCCAGCAGCTTGGCCGGTCGTTCACCCCTCCACTTT

v_gene: TRBV2
abundance: NA
d_gene: TRBD1
j_gene: TRBJ2-1
CDR3aa: CASSGTGPNEQFF
CDR3nt: TGTGCCAGCAGTGGGACAGGGCCCAATGAGCAGTTCTTC

v_gene: TRBV7-9
abundance: NA
d_gene: TRBD2
j_gene: TRBJ2-7
CDR3aa: CASSLGGRLKTYEQYF
CDR3nt: TGTGCCAGCAGCTTGGGAGGGAGGTTAAAAACCTACGAGCAGTACTTC

v_gene: TRBV6-5
abundance: NA
d_gene: NA
j_gene: TRBJ2-1
CDR3aa: CASSYETTPYNEQFF
CDR3nt: TGTGCCAGCAGTTACGAAACGACCCCCTACAATGAGCAGTTCTTC

v_gene: TRBV7-9
abundance: NA
d_gene: NA
j_gene: TRBJ1-1
CDR3aa: CASSTSGVTEAFF
CDR3nt: TGTGCCAGCAGCACCTCAGGGGTAACTGAAGCTTTCTTT

v_gene: TRBV4-3
abundance: NA
d_gene: NA
j_gene: TRBJ1-2
CDR3aa: CASSQDRGGNYGYTF
CDR3nt: TGCGCCAGCAGCCAAGATCGGGGGGGTAACTATGGCTACACCTTC

v_gene: TRBV29-1
abundance: few
d_gene: TRBD1
j_gene: TRBJ1-2
CDR3aa: CSHTGTGGYTF
CDR3nt: TGCAGCCATACCGGGACAGGTGGCTACACCTTC

v_gene: TRBV4-3
abundance: NA
d_gene: TRBD2
j_gene: TRBJ2-4
CDR3aa: CASSQDAMGGEANIQYF
CDR3nt: TGCGCCAGCAGCCAAGACGCTATGGGAGGGGAAGCGAACATTCAGTACTTC

v_gene: TRBV2
abundance: NA
d_gene: TRBD1
j_gene: TRBJ2-7
CDR3aa: CASSYTPGQDLEQYF
CDR3nt: TGTGCCAGCAGTTACACTCCGGGACAGGACCTCGAGCAGTACTTC

v_gene: TRBV4-1
abundance: once
d_gene: NA
j_gene: TRBJ1-5
CDR3aa: CASSQEGSGPGQPQHF
CDR3nt: TGCGCCAGCAGCCAAGAAGGTTCAGGGCCGGGCCAGCCCCAGCATTTT

v_gene: TRBV30
abundance: NA
d_gene: NA
j_gene: TRBJ2-2
CDR3aa: CAWGVMAGELFF
CDR3nt: TGTGCCTGGGGAGTAATGGCCGGGGAGCTGTTTTTT

v_gene: TRBV4-1
abundance: NA
d_gene: NA
j_gene: TRBJ2-3
CDR3aa: CASSQRTITDTQYF
CDR3nt: TGCGCCAGCAGCCAACGTACGATCACAGATACGCAGTATTTT

v_gene: TRBV2
abundance: NA
d_gene: TRBD1
j_gene: TRBJ2-5
CDR3aa: CASSEARTGKGETQYF
CDR3nt: TGTGCCAGCAGTGAAGCCCGGACAGGGAAGGGGGAGACCCAGTACTTC

v_gene: TRBV27
abundance: NA
d_gene: TRBD2
j_gene: TRBJ2-7
CDR3aa: CASSPLPGGENEQYF
CDR3nt: TGTGCCAGCAGTCCCCTGCCGGGAGGGGAGAACGAGCAGTACTTC

v_gene: TRBV4-3
abundance: NA
d_gene: NA
j_gene: TRBJ1-3
CDR3aa: CASSQGAFSGNTIYF
CDR3nt: TGCGCCAGCAGCCAAGGGGCCTTCTCTGGAAACACCATATATTTT

v_gene: TRBV6-6
abundance: NA
d_gene: NA
j_gene: TRBJ2-2
CDR3aa: CASSTGELFF
CDR3nt: TGTGCCAGCAGCACCGGGGAGCTGTTTTTT

v_gene: TRBV13
abundance: NA
d_gene: NA
j_gene: TRBJ2-7
CDR3aa: CASSSRGAPNEQYF
CDR3nt: TGTGCCAGCAGCTCCCGCGGGGCCCCTAACGAGCAGTACTTC

v_gene: TRBV9
abundance: NA
d_gene: NA
j_gene: TRBJ1-1
CDR3aa: CASSVAQGTEAFF
CDR3nt: TGTGCCAGCAGCGTAGCACAGGGAACGGAAGCTTTCTTT

v_gene: TRBV28
abundance: NA
d_gene: NA
j_gene: TRBJ2-7
CDR3aa: CASSLLSTYEQYF
CDR3nt: TGTGCCAGCAGTTTACTTTCAACCTACGAGCAGTACTTC

v_gene: TRBV27
abundance: NA
d_gene: NA
j_gene: TRBJ1-6
CDR3aa: CASSFSPGSNSPLHF
CDR3nt: TGTGCCAGCAGTTTCTCTCCAGGGAGCAATTCACCCCTCCACTTT

v_gene: TRBV1
abundance: NA
d_gene: NA
j_gene: TRBJ2-5
CDR3aa: CTSSYRGAGVRETQYF
CDR3nt: TGCACCAGCAGCTACAGGGGAGCGGGAGTTAGGGAGACCCAGTACTTC

v_gene: TRBV7-9
abundance: NA
d_gene: NA
j_gene: TRBJ2-5
CDR3aa: CASSGLGKETQYF
CDR3nt: TGTGCCAGCAGCGGACTGGGAAAAGAGACCCAGTACTTC

v_gene: TRBV23-1
abundance: once
d_gene: NA
j_gene: TRBJ2-3
CDR3aa: CASSYVLAGRTDTQYF
CDR3nt: TGCGCCAGCAGTTACGTGCTGGCTGGAAGGACAGATACGCAGTATTTT

v_gene: TRBV28
abundance: NA
d_gene: NA
j_gene: TRBJ1-4
CDR3aa: CASSLQGTGEKLFF
CDR3nt: TGTGCCAGCAGTTTGCAGGGGACCGGCGAAAAACTGTTTTTT

v_gene: TRBV13
abundance: NA
d_gene: TRBD2
j_gene: TRBJ2-7
CDR3aa: CASSLGRLADYEQYF
CDR3nt: TGTGCCAGCAGCTTAGGCCGACTAGCGGACTACGAGCAGTACTTC

v_gene: TRBV4-1
abundance: NA
d_gene: NA
j_gene: TRBJ2-5
CDR3aa: CASSPADQETQYF
CDR3nt: TGCGCCAGCAGCCCGGCGGACCAAGAGACCCAGTACTTC

v_gene: TRBV6-5
abundance: NA
d_gene: NA
j_gene: TRBJ2-4
CDR3aa: CASSYSAFPKNIQYF
CDR3nt: TGTGCCAGCAGTTACTCGGCGTTTCCCAAAAACATTCAGTACTTC

v_gene: TRBV6-5
abundance: NA
d_gene: NA
j_gene: TRBJ2-7
CDR3aa: CASSWGSEQYF
CDR3nt: TGTGCCAGCAGTTGGGGAAGCGAGCAGTACTTC

v_gene: TRBV5-4
abundance: NA
d_gene: NA
j_gene: TRBJ2-3
CDR3aa: CASSLSGRKDTQYF
CDR3nt: TGTGCCAGCAGCTTGTCAGGGCGCAAAGATACGCAGTATTTT

v_gene: TRBV11-2
abundance: NA
d_gene: TRBD2
j_gene: TRBJ2-1
CDR3aa: CASSPRTSGVINEQFF
CDR3nt: TGTGCCAGCAGCCCTCGGACTAGCGGGGTGATTAATGAGCAGTTCTTC

v_gene: TRBV11-2
abundance: NA
d_gene: NA
j_gene: TRBJ1-5
CDR3aa: CASSWGLGNQPQHF
CDR3nt: TGTGCCAGCAGCTGGGGCTTGGGCAATCAGCCCCAGCATTTT

v_gene: TRBV5-4
abundance: NA
d_gene: NA
j_gene: TRBJ2-7
CDR3aa: CASSLYGGSYEQYF
CDR3nt: TGTGCCAGCAGCTTGTACGGCGGGTCCTACGAGCAGTACTTC

v_gene: TRBV4-1
abundance: few
d_gene: NA
j_gene: TRBJ2-5
CDR3aa: CASSQDYTETQYF
CDR3nt: TGCGCCAGCAGCCAAGATTACACTGAGACCCAGTACTTC

v_gene: TRBV6-5
abundance: NA
d_gene: NA
j_gene: TRBJ2-6
CDR3aa: CASSYTEGWANVLTF
CDR3nt: TGTGCCAGCAGTTATACAGAGGGATGGGCCAACGTCCTGACTTTC

v_gene: TRBV5-1
abundance: NA
d_gene: TRBD2
j_gene: TRBJ2-7
CDR3aa: CASSLGVAGEYYEQYF
CDR3nt: TGCGCCAGCAGCTTGGGGGTAGCGGGAGAATACTACGAGCAGTACTTC

v_gene: TRBV6-5
abundance: NA
d_gene: NA
j_gene: TRBJ2-6
CDR3aa: CANSSLGANVLTF
CDR3nt: TGTGCCAACAGTTCTCTGGGGGCCAACGTCCTGACTTTC

v_gene: TRBV2
abundance: NA
d_gene: NA
j_gene: TRBJ1-2
CDR3aa: CASSEGVEGSLYGYTF
CDR3nt: TGTGCCAGCAGTGAAGGAGTAGAGGGATCCCTCTATGGCTACACCTTC

v_gene: TRBV9
abundance: NA
d_gene: NA
j_gene: TRBJ1-3
CDR3aa: CASSEPGAPGNTIYF
CDR3nt: TGTGCCAGCAGCGAGCCCGGGGCGCCGGGAAACACCATATATTTT

v_gene: TRBV5-4
abundance: NA
d_gene: NA
j_gene: TRBJ2-7
CDR3aa: CASSLGEAYEQYF
CDR3nt: TGTGCCAGCAGCTTGGGCGAAGCCTACGAGCAGTACTTC

v_gene: TRBV10-3
abundance: NA
d_gene: NA
j_gene: TRBJ1-1
CDR3aa: CAIRAGEAFF
CDR3nt: TGTGCCATCAGAGCGGGTGAAGCTTTCTTT

v_gene: TRBV10-3
abundance: once
d_gene: TRBD1
j_gene: TRBJ2-3
CDR3aa: CAISEGTGADTQYF
CDR3nt: TGTGCCATCAGTGAGGGGACAGGGGCAGATACGCAGTATTTT

v_gene: TRBV13
abundance: once
d_gene: TRBD1
j_gene: TRBJ2-7
CDR3aa: CASSLVVGTAPIIGQYF
CDR3nt: TGTGCCAGCAGCTTAGTGGTCGGGACAGCACCGATAATTGGGCAGTACTTC

v_gene: TRBV7-6
abundance: NA
d_gene: NA
j_gene: TRBJ2-3
CDR3aa: CASSSRLASTDTQYF
CDR3nt: TGTGCCAGCAGCTCCCGACTGGCTAGCACAGATACGCAGTATTTT

v_gene: TRBV27
abundance: NA
d_gene: TRBD1
j_gene: TRBJ2-7
CDR3aa: CASSSRTGAGEQYF
CDR3nt: TGTGCCAGCAGTTCGCGGACAGGGGCGGGAGAGCAGTACTTC

v_gene: TRBV5-1
abundance: NA
d_gene: TRBD1
j_gene: TRBJ2-1
CDR3aa: CASSSSGTAYNEQFF
CDR3nt: TGCGCCAGCAGCTCATCCGGGACAGCTTACAATGAGCAGTTCTTC

v_gene: TRBV28
abundance: NA
d_gene: NA
j_gene: TRBJ2-1
CDR3aa: CASSRNWTPEDEQFF
CDR3nt: TGTGCCAGCAGTCGCAATTGGACCCCTGAGGATGAGCAGTTCTTC

v_gene: TRBV5-1
abundance: NA
d_gene: TRBD1
j_gene: TRBJ1-4
CDR3aa: CASSGTGGEHEKLFF
CDR3nt: TGCGCCAGCAGCGGTACAGGGGGCGAACATGAAAAACTGTTTTTT